Included here is one TCR beta chain sequence, with context. Its antigen is unidentified. The data are from a study of post-analysis software for immune sequencing data. Study information: Included courses were relapsing-remitting and secondary progressive multiple sclerosis; progressive-relapsing multiple sclerosis was also included.

TCR beta cDNA libraries included unique molecular identifiers. Between about 0.9 and 11 million T cells gave rise to 500,000 to 650,000 cDNA molecules. One entry per CDR3 protein, called by TCRdb with MiXCR from the PCR reads. The profile shows about 680,000 distinct CDR3 sequences, roughly three fifths of them singletons. Whole-study results and caveats: Patients showed TRBV5-6, TRBV5-1 and TRBV20-1 among five TRBV segments more frequent than in controls. Samples sharing a preparation batch grouped tightly together when assessed by F measure. Relative to controls, patients with multiple sclerosis showed significantly lower normalized Chao1 diversity.

The V and J ends lost 5 bases and 5 bases, in that order; junction bases with no gene match: 6. CDR3 length: 14 residues. Per germline, CDR1 MNHEY and CDR2 SVGAGI. This sequence originates from a girl aged 2 to 9 with multiple sclerosis. The sample was blood. The V call is TRBV6-5, the J call TRBJ2-1; 7 bases are a match to TRBD2. The CDR3 loop is CASSGLDSDNEQFF. The CDR3 DNA sequence: TGTGCCAGCAGTGGACTAGATTCGGACAATGAGCAGTTCTTC.